This entry lists 24 T cell receptor beta chains sequenced from one sample in a study of blood T cell repertoires in COVID-19. The table came from immunoSEQ multiplex PCR; TCRdb's copy has only in-frame clones and leaves some out. This table has about 57,000 clones, 70% to 90% appearing once. Input material: PBMCs or T cells enriched from blood (not recorded which). These TCRs come from a woman in her forties with acute COVID-19.

The V call is TRBV3-1 (or the pseudogene TRBV3-2), the J call TRBJ1-1; TRBD1 matches at 8 bases. The length of the CDR3 is 14 residues. The germline CDR1 and CDR2 sequences are LGHDT and YNNKEL (reference sequence). The V gene end was trimmed by 0 bases and the J gene end by 4 bases; junction bases not matched to a gene: 1. In DNA form, the CDR3 reads TGTGCCAGCAGCCAAGAACAGGGGGGCACTGAAGCTTTCTTT. Its translation: CASSQEQGGTEAFF.

The chain couples TRBV6-6 to TRBJ1-1; TRBD1 agrees at 7 bases. V lost 5 bases to trimming and J lost 0 bases; unmatched junction nucleotides: 15. Germline V gene sequence: CDR1 MNHNY, CDR2 SVGAGI (reference sequence). The CDR3 totals 18 residues. The CDR3 region has the DNA TGTGCCAGCAGTCCGATCGTCGGGACAGTCAAAATGAACACTGAAGCTTTCTTT. This encodes CASSPIVGTVKMNTEAFF.

J is TRBJ1-1 and V is TRBV28, with D possibly being TRBD1 (5 bases). This CDR3 comprises 16 residues. The V end was cut by 6 bases, the J end by 7 bases, with 24 bases between. Germline CDR1 reads MDHEN; CDR2 reads SYDVKM. In nucleotides, the CDR3 is TGTGCCAGCAGCCGTACCGGGACTCAAATGAACGGTGAAGCTTTCTTT. Translation: CASSRTGTQMNGEAFF.

The chain combines TRBV27 with TRBJ2-1, with 7 positions matching TRBD2. The CDR3 spans 17 residues. Germline V lookup: CDR1 MNHEY, CDR2 SMNVEV (reference sequence). The junction had 9 bases not matched to a gene; V was cut back by 0 bases and J by 4 bases. For the CDR3, the DNA is TGTGCCAGCAGTTTATCCGAGACTAGCCCGTTTTACAATGAGCAGTTCTTC. This encodes CASSLSETSPFYNEQFF.

The CDR3 DNA is TGTGCCAGCAGCTTAACGGGGGGAAGAGAGCAGTTCTTC. Amino acids: CASSLTGGREQFF. This chain links TRBV7-6 with TRBJ2-1; 7 nucleotides align to TRBD2. V gave up 2 bases and J gave up 10 bases; unmatched junction bases: 5. Germline values: CDR1 SGHVS, CDR2 FNYEAQ. The CDR3 extends over 13 amino acids.

The rearrangement uses TRBV5-1 and TRBJ2-5; D possibly corresponds to TRBD2 (6 bases). The CDR3 contains 16 residues. The germline V and J ends were trimmed by 5 bases and 5 bases, with 22 bases remaining between them. Germline V gives CDR1 SGHRS, CDR2 YFSETQ. As DNA, the CDR3 is TGCGCCAGCAGTCCCCGTGAAGGGGAGGAAAGCGAGACCCAGTACTTC. This encodes CASSPREGEESETQYF.

This clone appeared a few times. The rearrangement joins TRBV5-1 to TRBJ2-7, with a tentative D call TRBD1 (5 bases). Germline V gives CDR1 SGHRS, CDR2 YFSETQ. The CDR3 has 16 amino acids. V gave up 4 bases and J gave up 1 base, with 18 bases separating them. The CDR3 sequence: CASSPGQGVLSYEQYV. The CDR3 DNA sequence: TGCGCCAGCAGCCCAGGTCAGGGTGTCTTGTCCTACGAGCAGTACGTC.

V is TRBV19 and J is TRBJ2-1; TRBD2 matches at 10 bases. CDR3 length: 14 amino acids. V lost 2 bases, J lost 7 bases, and 2 bases stayed unmatched. Germline V gives CDR1 LNHDA, CDR2 SQIVND (reference sequence). CDR3 sequence: CASSILAGENEQFF. In DNA, the CDR3 is TGTGCCAGTAGTATACTAGCGGGGGAGAATGAGCAGTTCTTC.

The J gene is TRBJ2-1, the V gene TRBV28; no definite D call. The length of the CDR3 is 12 residues. The V and J ends lost 5 bases and 15 bases respectively, with 17 bases between them. Germline-derived CDR1 and CDR2 are MDHEN and SYDVKM. CDR3 sequence (DNA): TGTGCCAGCAGTAATACCACAGTTAAACCGTTCTTC. Its translation: CASSNTTVKPFF.

The chain couples TRBV11-2 to TRBJ1-4; maybe TRBD1 (6 bases). Germline loops: CDR1 SGHAT, CDR2 FQNNGV. CDR3 length: 19 residues. Trimming shortened V by 1 base and J by 10 bases, and 28 bases separated the two germline ends. The CDR3, as DNA: TGTGCCAGCAGCTTAGGGGGCTGGGACACCGACCTAACCAAGGGAAAACTGTTTTTT. Protein product: CASSLGGWDTDLTKGKLFF.

The chain links TRBV6-5 to TRBJ1-5, with a possible D match to TRBD1 (6 bases). Germline V gives CDR1 MNHEY, CDR2 SVGAGI. The germline V and J ends were trimmed by 0 bases and 5 bases, with 14 bases remaining between them. The CDR3 has 16 amino acids. The CDR3 DNA follows: TGTGCCAGCAGTTACTCACAGGGCAACGGTTATCAGCCCCAGCATTTT. Residues: CASSYSQGNGYQPQHF.

This clone was recorded once. The rearrangement links TRBV3-1 (or the pseudogene TRBV3-2) to TRBJ2-6; tentatively, D is TRBD2 (5 bases). The germline gives CDR1 LGHDT, CDR2 YNNKEL (reference sequence). Trimming cost V 1 base and J 1 base, with 14 bases left between them. This CDR3 is 18 amino acids long. This CDR3 is CASSQGLPGVSGANVLTF. The DNA of the CDR3 is TGTGCCAGCAGCCAAGGGTTGCCCGGGGTATCTGGGGCCAACGTCCTGACTTTC.

This clone was seen only a few times. CDR3 coding DNA: TGTGCCATCAGCCAGGCCCTCCAAGAGACCCAGTACTTC. As protein: CAISQALQETQYF. The chain has TRBV10-3 and TRBJ2-5; D gene ambiguous. With 6 bases removed from V and 1 base from J, the gap between germline ends came to 9 bases. Germline CDR1 ENHRY, CDR2 SYGVKD. The CDR3 is made up of 13 amino acids.

The chain couples TRBV29-1 to TRBJ1-1, with a possible D match to TRBD1 (5 bases). The V gene's germline CDR1 is SQVTM and CDR2 ANQGSEA. Trimming pared 1 base from V and 0 bases from J, leaving 9 bases between. The length of the CDR3 is 14 residues. The CDR3 is CSVEGAGMNTEAFF. The CDR3 DNA reads TGCAGCGTTGAAGGGGCAGGGATGAACACTGAAGCTTTCTTT.

This chain connects TRBV14 to TRBJ1-1; 7 bases are a match to TRBD1. J lost 5 bases, V lost 2 bases, and 5 bases had no gene match. Germline CDR1 SGHDN, CDR2 FVKESK. The CDR3 covers 14 residues. The CDR3 sequence: CASSQITGVTEAFF. DNA of the CDR3: TGTGCCAGCAGCCAAATAACAGGGGTGACTGAAGCTTTCTTT.

The rearrangement uses TRBV29-1 and TRBJ1-2; no firm D call. V was pared by 0 bases and J by 5 bases, with 10 bases between. This CDR3 contains 13 residues. CDR1 is SQVTM, CDR2 ANQGSEA, per germline. CDR3 sequence: CSVEDRGGYGYTF. In DNA, the CDR3 is TGCAGCGTTGAAGATCGGGGAGGGTATGGCTACACCTTC.

The rearrangement joins TRBV27 to TRBJ1-1; 7 nucleotides align to TRBD1. CDR1 is MNHEY, CDR2 SMNVEV, per germline (reference sequence). This CDR3 has 15 residues. V lost 5 bases and J lost 0; bases outside the gene matches: 6. DNA for the CDR3: TGTGCCAGCAGTCGCAAGACAGGGTTGAACACTGAAGCTTTCTTT. This translates into CASSRKTGLNTEAFF.

This clone has a handful of counts. The rearrangement uses TRBV10-1 and TRBJ2-5; TRBD1 aligns across 8 bases. This CDR3 region has 13 residues. With 6 bases clipped from V and 7 bases from J, the junction kept 7 bases outside the gene matches. Germline values: CDR1 WNHNN, CDR2 SYGVQD (reference sequence). This CDR3 reads CASSTGTGSTQYF. The CDR3 DNA follows: TGCGCCAGCAGCACCGGGACAGGCTCGACCCAGTACTTC.

The chain links TRBV28 to TRBJ2-5; 12 bases match TRBD2. CDR3 length equals 14 residues. V shed 6 bases and J 3 bases; nucleotides not matched to a gene: 2. Germline V gene data show CDR1 as MDHEN and CDR2 as SYDVKM. DNA for the CDR3: TGTGCCAGCAGCCGACTAGCGGGGGAAGAGACCCAGTACTTC. It yields the protein CASSRLAGEETQYF.

The V gene is TRBV5-1, the J gene TRBJ1-1; TRBD1 is a possible D gene (6 bases). Germline CDR1 reads SGHRS; CDR2 reads YFSETQ. V lost 0 bases and J lost 4, with 10 bases in between. The CDR3 has 14 residues. CDR3 amino acids: CASSLGPRGTEAFF. The CDR3 DNA sequence: TGCGCCAGCAGCTTGGGTCCCAGGGGCACTGAAGCTTTCTTT.

This clone showed up just once. The rearrangement joins TRBV29-1 to TRBJ2-1; 10 bases are shared with TRBD2. The CDR3 length is 14 residues. The ends lost 5 bases at V and 4 bases at J; junction bases unmatched: 5. Per the germline V gene, CDR1 is SQVTM and CDR2 is ANQGSEA. CDR3 in amino acids: CSVRGTSVYNEQFF. DNA of the CDR3: TGCAGCGTTAGGGGGACTAGCGTGTACAATGAGCAGTTCTTC.

The chain combines TRBV6-5 with TRBJ1-2; D remains unclear. In germline, CDR1 is MNHEY, CDR2 SVGAGI. Trimming cost V 4 bases and J 5 bases, with 8 bases left between them. The CDR3 sequence is 12 residues long. In DNA form, the CDR3 reads TGTGCCAGCAGTTCCACACAGTATGGCTACACCTTC. Translation gives CASSSTQYGYTF.

This clone appeared a few times. In DNA form, the CDR3 reads TGTGCCAGCTGCCCGGGGGGCCAGGATCGGTCACCCCTCCACTTT. Translated: CASCPGGQDRSPLHF. This chain links TRBV7-9 with TRBJ1-6, with a possible D match to TRBD1 (6 bases). Trimming removed 8 bases at V and 10 bases at J, with 21 bases between. Per the germline V gene, CDR1 is SEHNR and CDR2 is FQNEAQ (reference sequence). The CDR3 extends over 15 amino acids.

The V gene is TRBV7-6, the J gene TRBJ2-7; TRBD1 matches at 7 bases. This CDR3 is 13 amino acids long. Trimming at V came to 4 bases and at J to 4 bases, leaving 4 bases not matched to a gene. From germline, CDR1 is SGHVS and CDR2 FNYEAQ. The CDR3, as DNA: TGTGCCAGCAGCTGGAAACAGGGGTACGAGCAGTACTTC. This encodes CASSWKQGYEQYF.